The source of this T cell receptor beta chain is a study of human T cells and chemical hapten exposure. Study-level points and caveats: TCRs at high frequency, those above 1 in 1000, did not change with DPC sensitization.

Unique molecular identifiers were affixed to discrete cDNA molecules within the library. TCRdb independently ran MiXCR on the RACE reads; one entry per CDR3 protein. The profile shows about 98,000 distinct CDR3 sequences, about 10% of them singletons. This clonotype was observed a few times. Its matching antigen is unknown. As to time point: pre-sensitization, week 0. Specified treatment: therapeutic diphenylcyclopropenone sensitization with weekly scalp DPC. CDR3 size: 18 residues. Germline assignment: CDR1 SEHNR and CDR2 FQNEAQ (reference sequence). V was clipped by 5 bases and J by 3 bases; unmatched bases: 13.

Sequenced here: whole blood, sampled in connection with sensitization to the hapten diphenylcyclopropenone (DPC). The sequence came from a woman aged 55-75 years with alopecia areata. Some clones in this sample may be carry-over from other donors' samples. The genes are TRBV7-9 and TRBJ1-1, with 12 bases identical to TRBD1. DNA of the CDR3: TGTGCCAGCAGCAGAAACCGGGACAGGGGGCTTAGTTACACTGAAGCTTTCTTT. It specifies CASSRNRDRGLSYTEAFF. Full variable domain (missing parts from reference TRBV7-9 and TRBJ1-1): DTGVSQNPRHKITKRGQNVTFRCDPISEHNRLYWYRQTLGQGPEFLTYFQNEAQLEKSRLLSDRFSAERPKGSFSTLEIQRTEQGDSAMYLCASSRNRDRGLSYTEAFFGQGTRLTVV.